This T cell receptor (beta chain) was captured in a study of control samples from healthy donors and cancer patients (dated by TCRdb to 2020 to 2021). Concerning this clone itself: The antigen it recognizes is unknown. No qualities accompany the bases; no much larger clone lies one base away.

Libraries came from the immunoSEQ multiplex PCR assay. TCRdb carries this immuneACCESS record with in-frame sequences only. Its versions omit some clonotypes, under half of them owing to an unresolved V gene in the studies checked, with the rest unexplained. For this sample the table gives roughly 80,000 clones, of which 70% to 90% were detected only once. Together, the top ten hold around 5.7% of the sample. The CDR3 sequence holds 13 residues, the cysteine and phenylalanine included. Here the CDR3 DNA is all that survives: 39 bases in frame from base 1. Trimming takes 1 base from V and 6 bases from J, and the germline ends sit 9 bases apart. CDR1 and CDR2 were assigned from the germline V gene as SNHLY and FYNNEI.

This chain joins TRBV2 to TRBJ1-1, with no D gene named confidently. The source is a woman aged 45-65 years in good health. The sequencing sample was made of blood. The CDR3 region reads CASSEDGFPEAFF. The nucleotide sequence is given as TGTGCCAGCAGTGAAGACGGATTTCCTGAAGCTTTCTTT.